The source of this T cell receptor (beta chain) is a study of PD-L1 blockade in urothelial cancer. Study information: Anywhere from 0 to 3 prior chemotherapy regimens had been received by patients. General study findings and limits: By 3 weeks, tumor-associated blood clones had expanded more in durable-benefit patients.

Germline V gene lookup returns CDR1 MRHNA and CDR2 SNTAGT. V dropped 8 bases and J dropped 6; count of bases not matched to a gene: 15. The CDR3 loop spans 15 amino acids. Concerning this clone: The target antigen is unknown.

Synthetic TCR analog templates were spiked into each PCR. The repertoire was sequenced with immunoSEQ multiplex PCR; TCRdb's copy has only in-frame clones and lacks some. The sample includes about 43,000 clones, more than 70% seen only once; the top ten take less than 15%. Sequenced here: PBMCs, sampled around atezolizumab (anti-PD-L1) treatment. The receptor was derived from a woman aged 60-70 years with urothelial cancer. This chain joins TRBV6-4 and TRBJ2-7, with 8 bases matching TRBD2. The CDR3 reads CASAPAAGGWAEQYF. The CDR3 region has the DNA TGTGCCAGCGCTCCTGCCGCGGGAGGCTGGGCCGAGCAGTACTTC.